The T cell receptor beta chain described here comes from a study of blood T cells in healthy people across ages. Comments on this clonotype: Its antigen is unknown. The junction departs from germline at one end; a sequencing error may be responsible.

A J-beta primer mix and a sample-barcoded 5' primer were used in a second PCR of about 6 to 12 cycles. TCRdb reprocessed the 5' RACE reads with MiXCR, giving one entry per CDR3 protein. This table holds roughly 1,800,000 distinct CDR3 sequences, around half found once. The CDR3 runs to 11 residues. The germline V gene encodes CDR1 MDHEN and CDR2 SYDVKM. Broader study findings: Considered underestimates were the diversity estimates obtained from one million T cells. CMV infection status of these donors was not known.

Each donor's blood draw was roughly 9.5 milliliters of peripheral blood. The chain joins TRBV28 to TRBJ1-5; no reliable D call. This receptor was obtained from a woman between 40 and 50 years old in good health. Sequenced material: blood. CDR3 bases: TGTGTCAGCAATAGCAATCAGCCCCAGCATTTT. Protein: CVSNSNQPQHF. Drawing the rest from reference TRBV28 and TRBJ1-5, the complete variable domain is DVKVTQSSRYLVKRTGEKVFLECVQDMDHENMFWYRQDPGLGLRLIYFSYDVKMKEKGDIPEGYSVSREKKERFSLILESASTNQTSMYLCVSNSNQPQHFGDGTRLSIL.